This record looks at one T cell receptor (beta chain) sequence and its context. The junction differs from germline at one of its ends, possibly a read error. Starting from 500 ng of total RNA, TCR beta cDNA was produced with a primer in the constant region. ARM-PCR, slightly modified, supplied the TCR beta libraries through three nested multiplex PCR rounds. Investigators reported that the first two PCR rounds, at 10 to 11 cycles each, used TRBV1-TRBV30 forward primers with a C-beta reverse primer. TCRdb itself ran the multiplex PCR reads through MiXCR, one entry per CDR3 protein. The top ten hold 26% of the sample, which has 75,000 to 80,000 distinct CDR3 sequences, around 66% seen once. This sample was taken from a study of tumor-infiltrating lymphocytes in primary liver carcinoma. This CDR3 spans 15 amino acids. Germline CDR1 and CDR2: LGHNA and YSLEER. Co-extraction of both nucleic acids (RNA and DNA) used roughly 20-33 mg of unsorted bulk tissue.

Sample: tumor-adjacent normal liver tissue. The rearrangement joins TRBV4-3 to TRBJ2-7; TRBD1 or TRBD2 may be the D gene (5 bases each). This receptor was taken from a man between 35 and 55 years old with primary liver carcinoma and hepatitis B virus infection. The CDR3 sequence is CASSQDKRGAYEQYF. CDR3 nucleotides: TGCGCCAGCAGCCAAGACAAGAGGGGAGCCTACGAGCAGTACTTT.